This record concerns one TCR beta chain sequence. Its antigen is unknown. No much larger clone is present one base from it, and per-base qualities are unavailable. The record originates from a study of PD-1 blockade in classical Hodgkin lymphoma (TCRdb year 2020). Describing the broader study: Nivolumab dosing was 3 mg/kg intravenously every 2 weeks, continuing until either disease progression or unacceptable toxicity. The study used TCR beta sequencing and CyTOF to define a peripheral blood immune signature of response to PD-1 blockade in classical Hodgkin lymphoma. Here is what the overall study found, with its caveats: Patients starting nivolumab less than 1 year after ASCT had lower diversity and were excluded from later analyses to avoid confounding by immune reconstitution. Trial patients achieving complete response had baseline diversity similar to newly diagnosed patients, whereas partial responders and progressors had significantly lower diversity. A significant rise by C4D1 was seen in CD4+ but not CD8+ TCR diversity (p=0.0027 vs p=0.16), with the rise being most apparent in complete responders (p=0.02). Baseline TCR diversity was reported as lower in newly diagnosed patients than in healthy donors, and lower still in relapsed/refractory patients. The study was limited to a single clinical trial cohort, and causes of repertoire differences, possibly disease activity or prior therapy, remained undefined.

The Qiagen DNeasy kit was used to extract genomic DNA both from unsorted PBMCs and from the negatively selected CD4+ and CD8+ fractions. TCR beta CDR3 regions were subjected to amplification by immunoSEQ multiplex PCR with primers that anneal to V and J segments. A synthetic immune receptor repertoire was used to minimize amplification bias, and remaining bias was computationally removed after sequencing. The authors processed their data as follows. Custom Python scripts were used to quantify repertoire diversity as the Shannon entropy index. Unsorted, CD4+ and CD8+ repertoires were examined separately, except in combined analyses, for which CD4+ and CD8+ sequences were merged in silico. A clone counted as expanded when the clone's frequency after treatment rose at least 2-fold relative to C1D1, and clones undetected at baseline were given a pseudocount of 0.5. Singleton clones were defined as clones with 0 or 1 copy at C1D1, and non-singleton clones were defined as clones with 2 or more copies. By matching protein sequences in sorted samples from the same patient, clones expanded in unsorted samples were annotated as CD4+, CD8+ or unknown. Diversity changes from C1D1 to C4D1 were tested in paired samples using Wilcoxon tests. The table was pulled from immuneACCESS by TCRdb, which kept in-frame rearrangements only. Such tables lose some clones; where checked, under half of the loss comes from unresolved V genes, and the rest has no known cause. V and J calls and clone size follow that table, whereas D and trimming were derived from the DNA. This sample gives roughly 42,000 clones in total; approximately 71% of them show up just once. The leading ten clones occupy 3% of the sample.

Taken with the paper, the label for time point translates to: cycle 1 day 1 (C1D1), immediately before nivolumab initiation. Relapse after autologous stem cell transplantation had occurred in all trial patients, and cohorts A, B and C were distinguished by prior brentuximab vedotin exposure. The trial cohort included 55 to 65 patients with relapsed/refractory classical Hodgkin lymphoma, and each patient had a best overall response of complete response, partial response or progressive disease. In the multi-cohort phase II CheckMate 205 trial, trial patients received single-agent nivolumab. An independent review committee assessed best overall response using the 2007 International Working Group response criteria. Trial PBMCs were obtained immediately prior to nivolumab initiation (C1D1) and on therapy at cycle 2 day 1 and cycle 4 day 1. After peripheral blood was drawn into 8 mL Vacutainer Cell Preparation Tubes, PBMCs were isolated by centrifugation and then cryopreserved.

The CDR3 goes from the cysteine to the phenylalanine over 19 residues. Only CDR3 DNA is held: 57 bases, read in frame from base 1. This material consisted of peripheral blood mononuclear cells (PBMCs), taken at baseline. The receptor comes from a human donor with classical Hodgkin lymphoma. The V and J segments used are TRBV21-1 and TRBJ2-2; the DNA was not used to check the table's D call, TRBD2. TRBV21-1 is tagged as a pseudogene. The nucleotide sequence is given as TGTGCCAGCAGCAAAGGTGAGACTAGCGGGAGAATAGACACCGGGGAGCTGTTTTTT. This gives the protein CASSKGETSGRIDTGELFF.